The following is a T cell receptor (beta chain) sequence with its context. Per germline, CDR1 KGHSH and CDR2 LQKENI. The CDR3 covers 17 residues. Trimming left V 3 bases short and J 0 bases short, with 15 bases between. The data stem from a study of OX40 agonist ivuxolimab in advanced cancers. About the study: An anti-OX40 (CD134) antibody with agonistic activity, ivuxolimab, was administered to patients. Averaging 60 years in age, with a range of about 23 to 79, the cohort was about 86% male. Patients with prior anti-PD-1, anti-PD-L1 or anti-CTLA-4 therapy were eligible; 40% had some.

Here immunoSEQ multiplex PCR was the method, and the copy in TCRdb shows in-frame clones only, minus some. The profile covers around 80,000 clones, with about 86% appearing a single time and over 0.75% taken by the ten largest. Source: CD4+ or CD8+ T cells sorted from blood, taken in a trial of the OX40 agonist ivuxolimab. The TCR originated in an adult with an advanced solid tumor such as melanoma, head and neck, liver or kidney cancer. The chain is built from TRBV18 and TRBJ1-3, with D hard to call. For the CDR3, the DNA is TGTGCCAGCTCACCCAGATCGGACCTTGTCTCTGGAAACACCATATATTTT. Translating it yields CASSPRSDLVSGNTIYF.